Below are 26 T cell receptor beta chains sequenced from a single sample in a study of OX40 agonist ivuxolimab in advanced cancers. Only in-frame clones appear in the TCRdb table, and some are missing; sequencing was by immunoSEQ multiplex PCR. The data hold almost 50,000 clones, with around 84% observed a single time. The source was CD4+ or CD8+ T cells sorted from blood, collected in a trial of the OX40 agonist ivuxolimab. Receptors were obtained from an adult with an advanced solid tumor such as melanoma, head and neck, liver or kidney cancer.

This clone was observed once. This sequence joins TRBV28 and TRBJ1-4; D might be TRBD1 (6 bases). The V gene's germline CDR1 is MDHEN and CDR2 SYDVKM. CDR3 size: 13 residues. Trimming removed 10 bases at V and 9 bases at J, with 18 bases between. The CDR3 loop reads CAIYNRRGQKLFF. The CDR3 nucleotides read TGTGCCATCTATAATCGCAGGGGCCAAAAACTGTTTTTT.

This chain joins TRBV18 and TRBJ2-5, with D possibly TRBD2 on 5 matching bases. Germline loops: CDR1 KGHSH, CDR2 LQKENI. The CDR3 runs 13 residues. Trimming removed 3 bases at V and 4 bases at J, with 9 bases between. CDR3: CASSPGSRETQYF. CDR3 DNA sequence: TGTGCCAGCTCACCGGGGAGTAGAGAGACCCAGTACTTC.

CDR3: CASSGRTSPYEQYF. The DNA for the CDR3 is TGTGCCAGTAGTGGTCGGACTTCGCCCTACGAGCAGTACTTC. The chain uses TRBV19 and TRBJ2-7; D might be TRBD2 (5 bases). This CDR3 has 14 residues. Trimming shortened V by 5 bases and J by 2 bases, and 13 bases separated the two germline ends. Germline values: CDR1 LNHDA, CDR2 SQIVND (reference sequence).

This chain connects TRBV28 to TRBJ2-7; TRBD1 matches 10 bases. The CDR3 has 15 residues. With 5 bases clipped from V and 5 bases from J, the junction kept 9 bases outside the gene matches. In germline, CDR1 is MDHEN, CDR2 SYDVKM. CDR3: CASSEGGQGKDEQYF. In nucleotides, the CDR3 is TGTGCCAGCAGTGAGGGGGGACAGGGGAAGGACGAGCAGTACTTC.

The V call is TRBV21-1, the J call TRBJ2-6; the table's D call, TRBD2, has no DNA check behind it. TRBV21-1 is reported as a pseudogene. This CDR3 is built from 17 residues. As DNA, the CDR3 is TGTGCCAGCAGCCGGAAGGGGGGGAGCTCTGGGGCCAACGTCCTGACTTTC. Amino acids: CASSRKGGSSGANVLTF.

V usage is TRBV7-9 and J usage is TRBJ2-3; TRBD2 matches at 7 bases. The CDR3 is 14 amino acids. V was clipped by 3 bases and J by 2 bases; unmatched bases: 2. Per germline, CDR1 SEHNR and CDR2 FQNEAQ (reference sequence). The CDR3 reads CASSLGGYTDTQYF. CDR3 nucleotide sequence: TGTGCCAGCAGCTTGGGGGGGTACACAGATACGCAGTATTTT.

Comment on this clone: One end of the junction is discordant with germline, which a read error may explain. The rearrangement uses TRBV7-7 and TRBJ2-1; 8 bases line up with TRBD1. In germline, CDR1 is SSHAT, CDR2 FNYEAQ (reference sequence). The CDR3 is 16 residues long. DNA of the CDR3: TGTGCTAGCAGCTTAATCCAGGGGGCAGCCTACAATGAGCAGTTCTTC. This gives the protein CASSLIQGAAYNEQFF.

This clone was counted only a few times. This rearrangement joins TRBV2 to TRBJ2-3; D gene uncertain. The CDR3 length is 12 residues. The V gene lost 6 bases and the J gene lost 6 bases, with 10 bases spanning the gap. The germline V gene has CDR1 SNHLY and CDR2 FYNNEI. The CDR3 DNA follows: TGTGCCAGCAGCACGGAGTCGGATACGCAGTATTTT. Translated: CASSTESDTQYF.

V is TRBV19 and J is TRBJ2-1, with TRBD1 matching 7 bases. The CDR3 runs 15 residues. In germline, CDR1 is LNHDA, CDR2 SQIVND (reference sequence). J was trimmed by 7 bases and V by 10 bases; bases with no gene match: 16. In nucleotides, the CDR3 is TGTGCCACCTTAAGGAGAGGGGGCGGTTGGAATGAGCAGTTCTTC. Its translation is CATLRRGGGWNEQFF.

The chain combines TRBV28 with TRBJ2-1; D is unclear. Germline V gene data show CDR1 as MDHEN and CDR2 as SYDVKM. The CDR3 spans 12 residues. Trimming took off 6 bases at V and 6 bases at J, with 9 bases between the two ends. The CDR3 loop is CASSFRTNEQFF. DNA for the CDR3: TGTGCCAGCAGCTTCCGAACCAATGAGCAGTTCTTC.

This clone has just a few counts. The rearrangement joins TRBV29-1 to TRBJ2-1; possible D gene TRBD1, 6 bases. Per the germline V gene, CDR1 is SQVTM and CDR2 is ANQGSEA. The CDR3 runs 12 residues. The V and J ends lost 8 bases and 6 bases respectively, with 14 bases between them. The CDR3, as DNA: TGCAGCTCCCACCAGGGGACCAATGAGCAGTTCTTC. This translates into CSSHQGTNEQFF.

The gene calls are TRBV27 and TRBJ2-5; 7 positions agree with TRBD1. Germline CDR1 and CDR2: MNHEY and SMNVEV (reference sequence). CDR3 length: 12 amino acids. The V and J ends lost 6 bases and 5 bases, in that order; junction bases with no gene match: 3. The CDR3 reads CASRQGLETQYF. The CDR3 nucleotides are TGTGCCAGCAGACAGGGGTTGGAGACCCAGTACTTC.

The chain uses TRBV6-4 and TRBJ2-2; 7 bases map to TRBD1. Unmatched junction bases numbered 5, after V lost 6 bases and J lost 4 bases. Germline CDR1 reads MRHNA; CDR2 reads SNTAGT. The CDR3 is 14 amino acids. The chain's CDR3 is CASSPGQATGELFF. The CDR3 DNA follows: TGTGCCAGCAGCCCCGGACAGGCCACCGGGGAGCTGTTTTTT.

CDR3 DNA sequence: TGCGCCAGCAGCTTATGGGGCGAGCAGTTCTTC. Amino acid sequence: CASSLWGEQFF. This sequence joins TRBV5-1 and TRBJ2-1, with D tentatively TRBD1 (5 bases). Deletions cut 2 bases from V and 10 bases from J, with 7 bases between. This CDR3 spans 11 amino acids. Germline assignment: CDR1 SGHRS and CDR2 YFSETQ.

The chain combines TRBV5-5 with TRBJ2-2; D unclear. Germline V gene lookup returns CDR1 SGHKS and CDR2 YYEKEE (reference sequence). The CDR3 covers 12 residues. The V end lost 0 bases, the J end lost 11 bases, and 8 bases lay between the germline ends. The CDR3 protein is CASSLGLGELFF. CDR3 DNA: TGTGCCAGCAGCTTGGGACTGGGAGAGCTGTTTTTT.

The CDR3 protein is CASSQEMRRGASYEQYF. CDR3 bases: TGCGCCAGCAGCCAAGAGATGAGACGTGGGGCGTCCTACGAGCAGTACTTC. The gene calls are TRBV4-1 and TRBJ2-7; possibly TRBD1 for D (5 bases). Germline V lookup: CDR1 MGHRA, CDR2 YSYEKL. The CDR3 consists of 17 residues. The V gene lost 0 bases and the J gene lost 1 base, with 16 bases spanning the gap.

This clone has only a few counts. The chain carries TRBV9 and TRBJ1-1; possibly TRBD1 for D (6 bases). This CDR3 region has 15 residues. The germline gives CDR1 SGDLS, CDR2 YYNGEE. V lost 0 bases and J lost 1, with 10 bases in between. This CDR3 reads CASSVVTGRNTEAFF. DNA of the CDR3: TGTGCCAGCAGCGTAGTTACAGGGAGGAACACTGAAGCTTTCTTT.

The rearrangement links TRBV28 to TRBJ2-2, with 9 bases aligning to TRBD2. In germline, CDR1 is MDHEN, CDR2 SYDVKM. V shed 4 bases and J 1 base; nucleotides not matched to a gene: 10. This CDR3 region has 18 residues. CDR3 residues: CASSSPSSSGMNTGELFF. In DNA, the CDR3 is TGTGCCAGCAGTTCCCCCTCTTCTAGCGGGATGAACACCGGGGAGCTGTTTTTT.

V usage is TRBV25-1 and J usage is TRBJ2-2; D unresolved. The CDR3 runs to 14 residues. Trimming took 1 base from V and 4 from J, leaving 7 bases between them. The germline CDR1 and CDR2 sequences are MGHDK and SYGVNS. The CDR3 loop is CASSEFSTTGELFF. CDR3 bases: TGTGCCAGCAGTGAATTTAGCACCACCGGGGAGCTGTTTTTT. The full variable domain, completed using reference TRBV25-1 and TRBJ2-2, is EADIYQTPRYLVIGTGKKITLECSQTMGHDKMYWYQQDPGMELHLIHYSYGVNSTEKGDLSSESTVSRIRTEHFPLTLESARPSHTSQYLCASSEFSTTGELFFGEGSRLTVL.

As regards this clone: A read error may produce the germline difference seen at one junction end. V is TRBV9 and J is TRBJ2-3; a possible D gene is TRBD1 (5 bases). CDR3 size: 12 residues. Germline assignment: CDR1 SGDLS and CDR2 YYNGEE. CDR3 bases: TGTGCCAGCAGCGAGAGAACAGGTACGCAGTATTTT. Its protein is CASSERTGTQYF.

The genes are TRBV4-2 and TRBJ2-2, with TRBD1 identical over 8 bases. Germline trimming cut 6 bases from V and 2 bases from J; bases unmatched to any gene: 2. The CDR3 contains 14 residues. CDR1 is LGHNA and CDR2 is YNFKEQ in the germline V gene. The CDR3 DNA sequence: TGTGCCAGCAGGGGACAGGAAAACACCGGGGAGCTGTTTTTT. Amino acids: CASRGQENTGELFF.

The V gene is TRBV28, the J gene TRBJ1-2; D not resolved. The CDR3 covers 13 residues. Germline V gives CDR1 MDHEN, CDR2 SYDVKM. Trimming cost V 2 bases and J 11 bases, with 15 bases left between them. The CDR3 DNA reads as TGTGCCAGCAGTTTAAGCGGGAGCGGTCATTACACCTTC. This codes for CASSLSGSGHYTF.

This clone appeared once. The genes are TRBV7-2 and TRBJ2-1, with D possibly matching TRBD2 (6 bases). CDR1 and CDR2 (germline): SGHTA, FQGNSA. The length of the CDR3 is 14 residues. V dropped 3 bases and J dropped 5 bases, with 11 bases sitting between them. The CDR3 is CASSFPGDHNEQFF. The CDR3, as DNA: TGTGCCAGCAGCTTTCCGGGAGACCACAATGAGCAGTTCTTC.

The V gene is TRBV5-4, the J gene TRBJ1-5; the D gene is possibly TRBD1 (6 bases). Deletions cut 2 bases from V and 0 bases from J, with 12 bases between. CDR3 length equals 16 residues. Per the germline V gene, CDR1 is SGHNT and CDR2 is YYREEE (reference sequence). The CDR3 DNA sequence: TGTGCCAGCAGCTTTGGGGCAGGGGATAGCAATCAGCCCCAGCATTTT. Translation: CASSFGAGDSNQPQHF.

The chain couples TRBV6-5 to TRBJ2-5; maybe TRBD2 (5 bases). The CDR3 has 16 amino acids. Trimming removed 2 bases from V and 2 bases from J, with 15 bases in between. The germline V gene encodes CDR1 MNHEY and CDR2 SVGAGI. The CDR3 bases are TGTGCCAGCAGTTACAGCGGACTTACTACTCAAGAGACCCAGTACTTC. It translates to CASSYSGLTTQETQYF.

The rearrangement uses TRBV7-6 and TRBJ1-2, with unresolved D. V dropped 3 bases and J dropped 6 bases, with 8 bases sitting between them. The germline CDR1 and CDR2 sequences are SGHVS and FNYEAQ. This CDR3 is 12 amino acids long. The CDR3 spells CASSLGMDGYTF. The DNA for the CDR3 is TGTGCCAGCAGCTTGGGTATGGATGGCTACACCTTC.